This T cell receptor (beta chain) came from a study of cytomegalovirus exposure and HLA in healthy donors. V dropped 1 base and J dropped 7 bases, with 8 bases sitting between them. The CDR3 runs 14 residues. CDR1 MNHNS and CDR2 SASEGT come from the germline V gene. The PCR contained 60 Vbeta and 13 Jbeta primers. Data came from immunoSEQ multiplex PCR; TCRdb stores just in-frame clones and leaves some out. The sample holds 100,000 or so clones, around two thirds seen once. Study outcomes and limitations: CMV serostatus was the only immune exposure information that was available. Specificity of a few CMV-associated chains for CMV antigens was verified in vitro. Researchers catalogued about 160 TCR beta chains as cytomegalovirus-associated.

As concerns this clone: What it recognizes is unknown.

What was sequenced was PBMCs. The chain carries TRBV6-1 and TRBJ1-6, with D unresolved. The receptor was derived from a woman aged 25 to 39 in good health and CMV-seropositive. CDR3 sequence: CASSEGPTNSPLHF. Written as DNA, the CDR3 is TGTGCCAGCAGTGAAGGACCGACAAATTCACCCCTCCACTTT.